Sequencing of this TCR beta chain was carried out in a study of OX40 agonist ivuxolimab in advanced cancers. About the study: The patients' treatment was ivuxolimab, an agonistic anti-OX40 (CD134) antibody.

Deletions cut 4 bases from V and 5 bases from J, with 15 bases between. This CDR3 comprises 15 residues. Germline CDR1 reads SGHDT; CDR2 reads YYEEEE. Points from the study as a whole: Among the nonresponders, some also had low normalized T-cell clonal expansion. Within 6 weeks, CD4+ and CD8+ blood T cells expanded clonally at 0.1 to 3.0 mg/kg.

Sequenced by immunoSEQ multiplex PCR; TCRdb stores in-frame clones only, minus some. The profile shows fewer than 45,000 clones, about four fifths of them singletons. Only one count was recorded for this clone. Its target is unknown. The clonotype originates from an adult with an advanced solid tumor such as melanoma, head and neck, liver or kidney cancer. The input for sequencing was CD4+ or CD8+ T cells sorted from blood, taken in a trial of the OX40 agonist ivuxolimab. This chain links TRBV5-6 with TRBJ2-2; possibly TRBD1 for D (8 bases). CDR3 sequence (DNA): TGTGCCAGCAGCGTGACAGGGGAGGGAACCGGGGAGCTGTTTTTT. Its protein is CASSVTGEGTGELFF.